Reported below is one TCR beta chain. The data are from a study of blood T cell repertoires in COVID-19. Whole-study context: There were acute and convalescent COVID-19 samples, and they came from the United States, Italy and Spain. PBMCs, B-cell-depleted T cells, or T cells provided the cDNA or gDNA that made up the material.

Per the authors' pipeline: Reference gene primers were amplified, and this amplification served to estimate nucleated cell counts. Measured with immunoSEQ multiplex PCR; TCRdb has only the in-frame clones, and not every one. V and J calls and clone size are as listed in that table; D and trimming were resolved from the DNA. There are 30,000 to 40,000 clones in the sample; 75% occur only once, and roughly 15% lies in the top ten. The germline CDR1 and CDR2 sequences are SGHRS and YFSETQ. This CDR3 has 13 residues. Unmatched junction bases numbered 7, after V lost 4 bases and J lost 10 bases. Sequencing input: peripheral blood. The sequence derives from an elderly man with active or convalescent COVID-19. This chain links TRBV5-1 with TRBJ2-1; 8 bases map to TRBD1. CDR3 sequence (DNA): TGCGCCAGCAGCGCCCGACAGGGGAGGGAGCAGTTCTTC. Translating gives CASSARQGREQFF.